The rows below give T cell receptor beta chains drawn from one sample of a study of cytomegalovirus exposure and HLA in healthy donors. Assay: immunoSEQ multiplex PCR; the TCRdb copy retains only in-frame clones and omits some. The sample carries 95,000 to 150,000 clones, 65% to 85% recorded once. Sequencing was performed on PBMCs. The receptors were sampled from a woman aged 35 to 49 in good health and CMV-seropositive. Each CDR3 is given with its conserved first and last residue. Each record gives: D gene, clone size, J gene, V gene, CDR3 protein, CDR3 DNA. The D gene is left open where the match is weak. Rows give clone size only sometimes, using once, few, many, or a class for an expanded clone.

D gene: TRBD1; clone size: NA; J gene: TRBJ2-7; V gene: TRBV18; CDR3 protein: CASSPGTGDRYEQYF; CDR3 DNA: TGTGCCAGCTCACCCGGGACAGGGGATCGGTACGAGCAGTACTTC
D gene: NA; clone size: NA; J gene: TRBJ2-7; V gene: TRBV5-6; CDR3 protein: CASSLYSPSYEQYF; CDR3 DNA: TGTGCCAGCAGCTTGTACAGTCCTTCCTACGAGCAGTACTTC
D gene: NA; clone size: NA; J gene: TRBJ2-7; V gene: TRBV5-8; CDR3 protein: CASSFGTLSSYEQYF; CDR3 DNA: TGTGCCAGCAGCTTCGGGACACTAAGCTCCTACGAGCAGTACTTC
D gene: NA; clone size: few; J gene: TRBJ1-5; V gene: TRBV27; CDR3 protein: CASSSVVGLGHQPQHF; CDR3 DNA: TGTGCCAGCAGTTCTGTGGTAGGCTTGGGCCATCAGCCCCAGCATTTT
D gene: NA; clone size: few; J gene: TRBJ2-1; V gene: TRBV30; CDR3 protein: CAWSFSTKYEQFF; CDR3 DNA: TGTGCCTGGAGCTTTTCTACCAAGTATGAGCAGTTCTTC
D gene: TRBD2; clone size: NA; J gene: TRBJ2-3; V gene: TRBV5-4; CDR3 protein: CASTPPLGLADDTDTQYF; CDR3 DNA: TGTGCCAGCACCCCGCCCTTGGGTCTAGCGGATGACACAGATACGCAGTATTTT
D gene: TRBD2; clone size: NA; J gene: TRBJ2-7; V gene: TRBV4-2; CDR3 protein: CASTTTWTSGAYEQHF; CDR3 DNA: TGTGCCAGCACAACAACTTGGACTAGCGGAGCCTACGAGCAGCACTTC
D gene: TRBD1; clone size: few; J gene: TRBJ2-3; V gene: TRBV6-5; CDR3 protein: CASRPGGTDTQYF; CDR3 DNA: TGTGCCAGCAGGCCAGGGGGTACAGATACGCAGTATTTT
D gene: NA; clone size: few; J gene: TRBJ2-7; V gene: TRBV29-1; CDR3 protein: CSVETTVSSYEQYF; CDR3 DNA: TGCAGCGTTGAAACGACAGTGTCGTCCTACGAGCAGTACTTC
D gene: NA; clone size: NA; J gene: TRBJ2-7; V gene: TRBV7-8; CDR3 protein: CASSFGGNYEQYF; CDR3 DNA: TGTGCCAGCAGCTTCGGGGGAAACTACGAGCAGTACTTC
D gene: TRBD1; clone size: NA; J gene: TRBJ1-4; V gene: TRBV27; CDR3 protein: CASSPWETGGEKLFF; CDR3 DNA: TGTGCCAGCTCCCCCTGGGAGACAGGGGGCGAAAAACTGTTTTTT
D gene: TRBD2; clone size: few; J gene: TRBJ2-1; V gene: TRBV6-5; CDR3 protein: CASSPPAGGRNEQFF; CDR3 DNA: TGTGCCAGCAGTCCCCCAGCGGGAGGGCGCAATGAGCAGTTCTTC
D gene: TRBD1; clone size: NA; J gene: TRBJ1-2; V gene: TRBV28; CDR3 protein: CASSLDGQGAHGYGYTF; CDR3 DNA: TGTGCCAGCAGTTTAGATGGACAGGGGGCGCATGGTTATGGCTACACCTTC
D gene: TRBD1; clone size: NA; J gene: TRBJ2-7; V gene: TRBV15; CDR3 protein: CATSRDSVADRGNEQYF; CDR3 DNA: TGTGCCACCAGCAGAGACTCTGTTGCGGACAGGGGTAACGAGCAGTACTTC
D gene: NA; clone size: NA; J gene: TRBJ2-1; V gene: TRBV7-3; CDR3 protein: CASSLTPEVRHEQFF; CDR3 DNA: TGTGCCAGCAGCCTAACGCCTGAGGTCAGACATGAGCAGTTCTTC
D gene: TRBD2; clone size: NA; J gene: TRBJ2-1; V gene: TRBV11-2; CDR3 protein: CASSLEGGGAMFF; CDR3 DNA: TGTGCCAGCAGCTTAGAAGGCGGGGGGGCGATGTTCTTC
D gene: NA; clone size: once; J gene: TRBJ1-1; V gene: TRBV15; CDR3 protein: CATSTDRGNTEAFF; CDR3 DNA: TGTGCCACCAGCACCGATCGAGGGAACACTGAAGCTTTCTTT
D gene: NA; clone size: NA; J gene: TRBJ2-7; V gene: TRBV4-3; CDR3 protein: CASSHGPPGNSYEQYF; CDR3 DNA: TGCGCCAGCAGCCACGGGCCTCCAGGGAACAGCTACGAGCAGTACTTC
D gene: NA; clone size: few; J gene: TRBJ1-2; V gene: TRBV7-2; CDR3 protein: CASSPGLGGGNYGYTF; CDR3 DNA: TGTGCCAGCAGCCCTGGGTTAGGGGGTGGGAACTATGGCTACACCTTC
D gene: TRBD1; clone size: NA; J gene: TRBJ2-2; V gene: TRBV7-6; CDR3 protein: CASSSRTGGKSGELFF; CDR3 DNA: TGTGCCAGCAGCTCTAGGACAGGGGGGAAGTCGGGGGAGCTGTTTTTT
D gene: NA; clone size: NA; J gene: TRBJ1-1; V gene: TRBV28; CDR3 protein: CASSLGQWNTEAFF; CDR3 DNA: TGTGCCAGCAGTTTAGGACAGTGGAACACTGAAGCTTTCTTT
D gene: TRBD2; clone size: once; J gene: TRBJ2-3; V gene: TRBV30; CDR3 protein: CAWSLGLAGADTQYF; CDR3 DNA: TGTGCCTGGAGTCTGGGACTAGCGGGAGCAGATACGCAGTATTTT
D gene: TRBD1; clone size: NA; J gene: TRBJ2-2; V gene: TRBV4-3; CDR3 protein: CASSPEGTGATGELFF; CDR3 DNA: TGCGCCAGCAGCCCCGAAGGGACAGGGGCCACCGGGGAGCTGTTTTTT
D gene: TRBD1; clone size: few; J gene: TRBJ1-1; V gene: TRBV5-1; CDR3 protein: CASSFGQGHTEAFF; CDR3 DNA: TGCGCCAGCAGCTTCGGACAGGGTCACACTGAAGCTTTCTTT
D gene: TRBD2; clone size: NA; J gene: TRBJ2-7; V gene: TRBV19; CDR3 protein: CASSGRLALAIEQYF; CDR3 DNA: TGTGCCAGTAGTGGAAGACTAGCACTAGCCATAGAGCAGTACTTC
D gene: NA; clone size: NA; J gene: TRBJ2-1; V gene: TRBV4-3; CDR3 protein: CASSQARLTLNEQFF; CDR3 DNA: TGCGCCAGCAGCCAAGCTAGGCTAACCCTCAATGAGCAGTTCTTC
D gene: NA; clone size: NA; J gene: TRBJ2-5; V gene: TRBV6-5; CDR3 protein: CASSPRRTLIETQYF; CDR3 DNA: TGTGCCAGCAGCCCCAGACGGACACTTATAGAGACCCAGTACTTC
D gene: NA; clone size: NA; J gene: TRBJ1-2; V gene: TRBV30; CDR3 protein: CAWSRLGYTF; CDR3 DNA: TGTGCCTGGAGCAGGCTGGGCTACACCTTC
D gene: TRBD2; clone size: NA; J gene: TRBJ2-1; V gene: TRBV7-3; CDR3 protein: CASSYSGTINEQFF; CDR3 DNA: TGTGCCAGCAGCTACTCCGGGACTATCAATGAGCAGTTCTTC
D gene: TRBD1; clone size: once; J gene: TRBJ2-7; V gene: TRBV29-1; CDR3 protein: CSVRGQGGGSEQYF; CDR3 DNA: TGCAGCGTTAGGGGACAGGGAGGTGGGTCGGAGCAGTACTTC
D gene: TRBD1; clone size: NA; J gene: TRBJ2-1; V gene: TRBV5-5; CDR3 protein: CASSLFGGTGATYNEQFF; CDR3 DNA: TGTGCCAGCAGCTTATTCGGTGGGACAGGGGCTACCTACAATGAGCAGTTCTTC
D gene: NA; clone size: NA; J gene: TRBJ1-2; V gene: TRBV4-3; CDR3 protein: CASSQDTGYDNYGYTF; CDR3 DNA: TGCGCCAGCAGCCAAGATACAGGATACGATAACTATGGCTACACCTTC
D gene: NA; clone size: NA; J gene: TRBJ1-4; V gene: TRBV28; CDR3 protein: CASSSFSRGNEKLFF; CDR3 DNA: TGTGCCAGCAGTTCCTTTAGTAGGGGTAATGAAAAACTGTTTTTT
D gene: TRBD1; clone size: NA; J gene: TRBJ1-5; V gene: TRBV7-2; CDR3 protein: CASSYDRGVYSNQPQHF; CDR3 DNA: TGTGCCAGCAGCTACGACAGGGGGGTTTATAGCAATCAGCCCCAGCATTTT
D gene: NA; clone size: NA; J gene: TRBJ1-1; V gene: TRBV18; CDR3 protein: CASSRVSGRTEAFF; CDR3 DNA: TGTGCCAGCTCGAGAGTGTCAGGGAGGACTGAAGCTTTCTTT
D gene: TRBD1; clone size: few; J gene: TRBJ2-7; V gene: TRBV5-1; CDR3 protein: CASSLNRGQGEQYF; CDR3 DNA: TGCGCCAGCAGCTTGAACAGGGGGCAGGGCGAGCAGTACTTC
D gene: TRBD2; clone size: NA; J gene: TRBJ2-1; V gene: TRBV6-4; CDR3 protein: CASSGGLAGDEQFF; CDR3 DNA: TGTGCCAGCAGTGGGGGACTAGCGGGGGATGAGCAGTTCTTC
D gene: NA; clone size: NA; J gene: TRBJ2-5; V gene: TRBV6-5; CDR3 protein: CASSSYGADQETQYF; CDR3 DNA: TGTGCCAGCAGTTCCTATGGAGCAGACCAAGAGACCCAGTACTTC
D gene: NA; clone size: NA; J gene: TRBJ1-4; V gene: TRBV5-6; CDR3 protein: CASSLVGNEKLFF; CDR3 DNA: TGTGCCAGCAGCTTGGTCGGTAATGAAAAACTGTTTTTT
D gene: NA; clone size: once; J gene: TRBJ2-1; V gene: TRBV5-4; CDR3 protein: CASSHGHISYNEQFF; CDR3 DNA: TGTGCCAGCAGCCATGGACACATCTCCTACAATGAGCAGTTCTTC
D gene: NA; clone size: NA; J gene: TRBJ1-2; V gene: TRBV19; CDR3 protein: CASSISHLANYGYTF; CDR3 DNA: TGTGCCAGTAGTATATCGCACCTAGCTAACTATGGCTACACCTTC
D gene: NA; clone size: NA; J gene: TRBJ1-6; V gene: TRBV6-5; CDR3 protein: CASKGGGLYNSPLHF; CDR3 DNA: TGTGCCAGCAAAGGGGGGGGACTCTATAATTCACCCCTCCACTTT
D gene: NA; clone size: NA; J gene: TRBJ2-3; V gene: TRBV7-2; CDR3 protein: CASSDRRSHLTQYF; CDR3 DNA: TGTGCCAGCAGCGACCGGAGGAGCCACCTGACGCAGTATTTT
D gene: TRBD1; clone size: NA; J gene: TRBJ2-5; V gene: TRBV29-1; CDR3 protein: CSFEGQGGTQYF; CDR3 DNA: TGCAGCTTCGAGGGACAGGGAGGGACCCAGTACTTC
D gene: NA; clone size: few; J gene: TRBJ2-7; V gene: TRBV25-1; CDR3 protein: CASRARGYEQYF; CDR3 DNA: TGTGCCAGCAGGGCCCGGGGCTACGAGCAGTACTTC